This TCR beta chain is from a study of T cell responses to AZD1222 COVID-19 vaccine. Whole-study context: It was second doses at about 4 or about 12 weeks that were pooled.

CDR1 is LNHDA, CDR2 SQIVND, per germline (reference sequence). The V and J ends lost 3 bases and 2 bases respectively, with 10 bases between them. This CDR3 comprises 14 residues. On this clone itself: Its matching antigen is unknown.

The table came from immunoSEQ multiplex PCR; TCRdb's copy has only in-frame clones and leaves some out. This table has approximately 80,000 clones, over 80% appearing once. Study results and limitations: CD4 TCRs linked to vaccination spanned spike, dominating at 160-218 and 743-854. Reports say nearly half of spike-specific TCRs go after unmutated variant regions. At study baseline, merely six AZD1222 recipients were seropositive.

The origin of this receptor is an adult in good health. Here the sequenced sample was peripheral blood, taken on day 0 of AZD1222 vaccination. The genes are TRBV19 and TRBJ1-2; D perhaps matches TRBD1 (5 bases). The DNA for the CDR3 is TGTGCCAGTAGTATCCGACCAGGGAACTATGGCTACACCTTC. It encodes CASSIRPGNYGYTF.